These T cell receptor beta chains were read from a single sample in a study of regulatory T cells in long-lasting Graves disease. TCRdb fed the multiplex PCR reads into MiXCR, producing one record per CDR3 protein. The top ten hold around a quarter of the sample, which has about 530,000 distinct CDR3 sequences, 15% to 20% seen once. These records were also assigned to another study, of T cells in Graves' hyperthyroidism and ophthalmopathy.

This specimen was peripheral blood mononuclear cells (PBMCs), taken at new diagnosis, from a patient treated with antithyroid drugs. The receptors were gathered from a woman aged 35-60 years with Graves disease. CDR3s include the opening cysteine and the closing phenylalanine or tryptophan. Each record gives: J gene, D gene, clone size, V gene, CDR3 DNA, CDR3 protein. A D gene is named only where the DNA matches it firmly. Size tells how often a clone was seen (once, few, many) or the class of an expanded clone, and some rows leave it out.

j_call: TRBJ1-6; d_call: TRBD1; clone_size: NA; v_call: TRBV6-5; cdr3_nt: TGTGCCAGCAGTTCCCTCGGACAGGGCTCACCCCTCCACTTT; cdr3_aa: CASSSLGQGSPLHF
j_call: TRBJ1-1; d_call: TRBD1; clone_size: many; v_call: TRBV12-3/TRBV12-4; cdr3_nt: TGTGCCAGCAGTTTACAAGGGGGCCCTGAAGCTTTCTTT; cdr3_aa: CASSLQGGPEAFF
j_call: TRBJ2-2; d_call: TRBD1; clone_size: NA; v_call: TRBV14; cdr3_nt: TGTGCCAGCAGCCAAGATTTCGGGACAGGGGTGAACACCGGGGAGCTGTTTTTT; cdr3_aa: CASSQDFGTGVNTGELFF
j_call: TRBJ1-4; d_call: NA; clone_size: few; v_call: TRBV11-2; cdr3_nt: TGTGCCAGCAGCTTCTCCGGGGGTATTGCAACTAATGAAAAACTGTTTTTT; cdr3_aa: CASSFSGGIATNEKLFF
j_call: TRBJ2-2; d_call: NA; clone_size: many; v_call: TRBV18; cdr3_nt: TGTGCCAGCTCACCGAACAGGGACACCGGGGAGCTGTTTTTT; cdr3_aa: CASSPNRDTGELFF
j_call: TRBJ2-3; d_call: TRBD1; clone_size: NA; v_call: TRBV12-3/TRBV12-4; cdr3_nt: TGTGCCAGCAGCCGACCGGGACAGGGGTTCACAGATACGCAGTATTTT; cdr3_aa: CASSRPGQGFTDTQYF
j_call: TRBJ2-1; d_call: NA; clone_size: NA; v_call: TRBV24-1; cdr3_nt: TGTGCCACCAGTGATGGGGCAGCCGGGGCTTACAATGAGCAGTTCTTC; cdr3_aa: CATSDGAAGAYNEQFF
j_call: TRBJ1-2; d_call: TRBD1; clone_size: NA; v_call: TRBV15; cdr3_nt: TGTGCCACCAGCAGAGGACAGGGTGGTGGCTACACCTTC; cdr3_aa: CATSRGQGGGYTF
j_call: TRBJ2-2; d_call: NA; clone_size: many; v_call: TRBV5-1; cdr3_nt: TGCGCCAGCAGCTTGGCGGCGGTTACAGGGGAGCTGTTTTTT; cdr3_aa: CASSLAAVTGELFF
j_call: TRBJ2-2; d_call: NA; clone_size: many; v_call: TRBV3-1; cdr3_nt: TGTGCCAGCAGCTCCACCGGGACAACGAACACCGGGGAGCTGTTTTTT; cdr3_aa: CASSSTGTTNTGELFF
j_call: TRBJ2-1; d_call: TRBD2; clone_size: NA; v_call: TRBV4-2; cdr3_nt: TGTGCCAGCAGCCCTGGACTAGCGAATAGTGAGCAGTTCTTC; cdr3_aa: CASSPGLANSEQFF
j_call: TRBJ1-6; d_call: NA; clone_size: few; v_call: TRBV9; cdr3_nt: TGTGCCAGCAGCCTCGGGACCGCTTATTCACCCCTCCACTTT; cdr3_aa: CASSLGTAYSPLHF
j_call: TRBJ1-5; d_call: TRBD1; clone_size: many; v_call: TRBV20-1; cdr3_nt: TGCAGTGCTACCGGGACAGGCAGCAATCAGCCCCAGCATTTT; cdr3_aa: CSATGTGSNQPQHF
j_call: TRBJ2-7; d_call: TRBD2; clone_size: few; v_call: TRBV4-1; cdr3_nt: TGCGCCAGCCGAAATGTCCTAGCGGGGGGGAACTACGAGCAGTACTTC; cdr3_aa: CASRNVLAGGNYEQYF
j_call: TRBJ2-3; d_call: NA; clone_size: many; v_call: TRBV7-2; cdr3_nt: TGTGCCAGCAGGGGGACACCCAGACGGACAGATACGCAGTATTTT; cdr3_aa: CASRGTPRRTDTQYF
j_call: TRBJ2-3; d_call: NA; clone_size: many; v_call: TRBV12-3/TRBV12-4; cdr3_nt: TGTGCCAGCAGTTTGTATGTCACAGATACGCAGTATTTT; cdr3_aa: CASSLYVTDTQYF
j_call: TRBJ1-4; d_call: NA; clone_size: NA; v_call: TRBV5-6; cdr3_nt: TGTGCCAGCAGCTTGGAAACCGGGGGCCTCCGTGAAAAACTGTTTTTT; cdr3_aa: CASSLETGGLREKLFF
j_call: TRBJ1-2; d_call: TRBD1; clone_size: many; v_call: TRBV11-3; cdr3_nt: TGTGCCAGCAGCCTAGGCGGACAGGTCTATGGCTACACCTTC; cdr3_aa: CASSLGGQVYGYTF
j_call: TRBJ2-7; d_call: NA; clone_size: many; v_call: TRBV13; cdr3_nt: TGTGCCAGCAGCTTGCGGTTGTGGGGGCGCGGGTACGAGCAGTACTTC; cdr3_aa: CASSLRLWGRGYEQYF
j_call: TRBJ1-2; d_call: NA; clone_size: few; v_call: TRBV7-2; cdr3_nt: TGTGCCAGCAGCTTTCCGCTGATCTATGGCTACACCTTC; cdr3_aa: CASSFPLIYGYTF
j_call: TRBJ1-3; d_call: NA; clone_size: few; v_call: TRBV3-1; cdr3_nt: TGTGCCAGCAGCCTTGGCGATGACGGAAACACCATATATTTT; cdr3_aa: CASSLGDDGNTIYF
j_call: TRBJ2-1; d_call: TRBD1; clone_size: many; v_call: TRBV29-1; cdr3_nt: TGCAGCGTTCAGGGACAGACAAGTTTCTTC; cdr3_aa: CSVQGQTSFF
j_call: TRBJ2-1; d_call: TRBD2; clone_size: NA; v_call: TRBV5-1; cdr3_nt: TGCGCCAGCAGCTTGGGGACCGGGGGGGCCTACAATGAGCAGTTCTTC; cdr3_aa: CASSLGTGGAYNEQFF
j_call: TRBJ1-6; d_call: NA; clone_size: many; v_call: TRBV2; cdr3_nt: TGTGCCAGCACGGAGTGGGGGCAGCATTCACCCCTCCACTTT; cdr3_aa: CASTEWGQHSPLHF
j_call: TRBJ2-7; d_call: NA; clone_size: many; v_call: TRBV18; cdr3_nt: TGTGCCAGCTCACCAGACAGCACTGTTGAGTACTTC; cdr3_aa: CASSPDSTVEYF
j_call: TRBJ2-3; d_call: NA; clone_size: few; v_call: TRBV3-1; cdr3_nt: TGTGCCAGCAGCCGACAGACTAGCACAGATACGCAGTATTTT; cdr3_aa: CASSRQTSTDTQYF
j_call: TRBJ1-3; d_call: NA; clone_size: NA; v_call: TRBV2; cdr3_nt: TGTGCCATCCAGAATCTGCGCAGGGTATATTTT; cdr3_aa: CAIQNLRRVYF
j_call: TRBJ1-5; d_call: NA; clone_size: NA; v_call: TRBV19; cdr3_nt: TGTGCCAGTGCCGACAGGACCAATCAGCCCCAGCATTTT; cdr3_aa: CASADRTNQPQHF
j_call: TRBJ2-3; d_call: NA; clone_size: few; v_call: TRBV13; cdr3_nt: TGTGCCAGCAGCTCCGGTTACACAGATACGCAGTATTTT; cdr3_aa: CASSSGYTDTQYF
j_call: TRBJ1-5; d_call: NA; clone_size: many; v_call: TRBV6-5; cdr3_nt: TGTGCCAGCAGTTACTCGATTGCGAGCAATCAGCCCCAGCATTTT; cdr3_aa: CASSYSIASNQPQHF
j_call: TRBJ1-2; d_call: NA; clone_size: NA; v_call: TRBV12-5; cdr3_nt: TGTGCTAGTGGTTTATATCCGAATCGGGATGGCTACACCTTC; cdr3_aa: CASGLYPNRDGYTF
j_call: TRBJ2-5; d_call: TRBD2; clone_size: few; v_call: TRBV2; cdr3_nt: TGTGCCAGCAGTGACCTAGCGGAAGAGACCCAGTACTTC; cdr3_aa: CASSDLAEETQYF
j_call: TRBJ2-3; d_call: TRBD2; clone_size: many; v_call: TRBV11-1; cdr3_nt: TGTGCCAGCAGCATTAGCGGGGGGGCCGGTACGCAGTATTTT; cdr3_aa: CASSISGGAGTQYF
j_call: TRBJ1-5; d_call: NA; clone_size: few; v_call: TRBV6-4; cdr3_nt: TGTGCCAGCAGTGAATTATCGTTCACGCTATCCAATCAGCCCCAGCATTTT; cdr3_aa: CASSELSFTLSNQPQHF
j_call: TRBJ2-3; d_call: NA; clone_size: NA; v_call: TRBV7-3; cdr3_nt: TGTGCCAGCAGCTCTGGGGGGGCAGAGGATACGCAGTATTTT; cdr3_aa: CASSSGGAEDTQYF
j_call: TRBJ2-5; d_call: NA; clone_size: few; v_call: TRBV5-1; cdr3_nt: TGCGCCAGCAGCTTGGGCGTGTCCCAAGAGACCCAGTACTTC; cdr3_aa: CASSLGVSQETQYF
j_call: TRBJ1-2; d_call: NA; clone_size: few; v_call: TRBV14; cdr3_nt: TGTGCCAGCAGCCAAGATTCGGGGACTAACTATGGCTACACCTTC; cdr3_aa: CASSQDSGTNYGYTF
j_call: TRBJ1-1; d_call: NA; clone_size: many; v_call: TRBV18; cdr3_nt: TGTGCCAGCAGTCCCAAGAACACTGAAGCTTTCTTT; cdr3_aa: CASSPKNTEAFF
j_call: TRBJ1-2; d_call: NA; clone_size: many; v_call: TRBV30; cdr3_nt: TGTGCCTGGAGTGGAATGGTCAACTATGGCTACACCTTC; cdr3_aa: CAWSGMVNYGYTF
j_call: TRBJ2-7; d_call: NA; clone_size: NA; v_call: TRBV7-9; cdr3_nt: TGTGCCAGCAGCTTAGGGGGCCTAACCTACGAGCAGTACTTC; cdr3_aa: CASSLGGLTYEQYF
j_call: TRBJ1-5; d_call: NA; clone_size: NA; v_call: TRBV19; cdr3_nt: TGTGCCAGTAGTATGGGGTTTCAGCCCCAGCATTTT; cdr3_aa: CASSMGFQPQHF
j_call: TRBJ2-1; d_call: TRBD1; clone_size: many; v_call: TRBV27; cdr3_nt: TGTGCCAGCAGTCACGATAGGGCGACAGGGGACAATGAGCAGTTCTTC; cdr3_aa: CASSHDRATGDNEQFF
j_call: TRBJ2-2; d_call: NA; clone_size: many; v_call: TRBV18; cdr3_nt: TGTGCCAGCTCACCCCAAGACACCGGGGAGCTGTTTTTT; cdr3_aa: CASSPQDTGELFF
j_call: TRBJ2-3; d_call: NA; clone_size: many; v_call: TRBV15; cdr3_nt: TGTGCCACCAGCAGAGAATTGGCTATCCCAGATACGCAGTATTTT; cdr3_aa: CATSRELAIPDTQYF
j_call: TRBJ1-1; d_call: TRBD1; clone_size: few; v_call: TRBV28; cdr3_nt: TGTGCCAGCAGTTTTGGCAGGGGGCGAGCCATGGACACTGTAGCTTTCTTT; cdr3_aa: CASSFGRGRAMDTVAFF
j_call: TRBJ1-3; d_call: NA; clone_size: NA; v_call: TRBV10-2; cdr3_nt: TGCGCCAGCAGTGAGCCGCGAAGGTTACCCTGGGCCAACTCTGGAAACACCATATATTTT; cdr3_aa: CASSEPRRLPWANSGNTIYF
j_call: TRBJ2-1; d_call: NA; clone_size: NA; v_call: TRBV25-1; cdr3_nt: TGTGCCAGCAGTGGTCACAGTTACAATGAGCAGTTCTTC; cdr3_aa: CASSGHSYNEQFF
j_call: TRBJ1-6; d_call: NA; clone_size: many; v_call: TRBV28; cdr3_nt: TGTGCCAGCAGTTTATCGACCTCCTATAATTCACCCCTCCACTTT; cdr3_aa: CASSLSTSYNSPLHF
j_call: TRBJ2-7; d_call: NA; clone_size: NA; v_call: TRBV4-1; cdr3_nt: TGCGCCAGCAGCCAAGTAGGTCCGGGTTCCTCGGGGAGCTACGAGCAGTACTTC; cdr3_aa: CASSQVGPGSSGSYEQYF
j_call: TRBJ1-1; d_call: TRBD1; clone_size: NA; v_call: TRBV18; cdr3_nt: TGTGCCAGCTCTCAAATAACAGGGGGCACTGAAGCTTTCTTT; cdr3_aa: CASSQITGGTEAFF
j_call: TRBJ2-5; d_call: TRBD1; clone_size: many; v_call: TRBV5-1; cdr3_nt: TGCGCCAGCAGTTCCGGACAGGAGAAAGAGACCCAGTACTTC; cdr3_aa: CASSSGQEKETQYF
j_call: TRBJ2-3; d_call: NA; clone_size: many; v_call: TRBV11-2; cdr3_nt: TGTGCCAGCAGCGCCAGGGTTCACACAGATACGCAGTATTTT; cdr3_aa: CASSARVHTDTQYF
j_call: TRBJ2-5; d_call: NA; clone_size: many; v_call: TRBV13; cdr3_nt: TGTGCCAGCAGCTTAGGCCGGGGGGCGGCGGCGGAGACCCAGTACTTC; cdr3_aa: CASSLGRGAAAETQYF
j_call: TRBJ1-1; d_call: NA; clone_size: NA; v_call: TRBV4-1; cdr3_nt: TGCGCCAGCAGCCAAGACCCCCGCAGAGAGAACACTGAAGCTTTCTTT; cdr3_aa: CASSQDPRRENTEAFF